This T cell receptor beta chain was documented in a study of CD8 T cells in ankylosing spondylitis. In making TCR beta libraries, quantitative 5'-RACE with molecular barcodes was used. TCRdb used MiXCR to reprocess the 5' RACE reads, holding one entry per CDR3 protein. The table lists approximately 220,000 distinct CDR3 sequences, roughly a tenth of them singletons. With 7 bases clipped from V and 1 base from J, the junction kept 8 bases outside the gene matches. The length of the CDR3 is 15 residues. Per the germline V gene, CDR1 is SQVTM and CDR2 is ANQGSEA. In its sample, this clonotype was seen many times. Its matching antigen is unknown. Notes on the study in general: Peripheral blood samples showed relatively rare disease-linked clones, and these clones were CD8+. Characteristic, it appeared, of ankylosing spondylitis blood was a TCR beta motif of several highly homologous variants.

The clonotype originates from a male donor with ankylosing spondylitis or in good health (not recorded which). The specimen sequenced was blood, either unsorted or a sorted T cell fraction (not recorded which). The gene calls are TRBV29-1 and TRBJ2-3; TRBD2 aligns across 10 bases. The chain's CDR3 is CSAPPLAGGTDTQYF. CDR3 in DNA: TGCAGCGCCCCCCCCCTAGCGGGGGGCACAGATACGCAGTATTTT.